This T cell receptor beta chain was captured in a study of T cells in Graves' hyperthyroidism and ophthalmopathy. Findings of the study overall: Most clonotypes that expanded in the thyroid above 0.001 also showed up in blood.

This clonotype was detected many times. As yet, its antigen is unknown. The CDR3 is made up of 16 amino acids. The germline V and J ends were trimmed by 6 bases and 0 bases, with 18 bases remaining between them. The germline V gene encodes CDR1 DFQATT and CDR2 SNEGSKA (reference sequence). It was RNA transcripts that yielded the amplified TCR beta CDR3 regions. First-round RT-PCR with HTBI primers amplified the TCR CDR3 region. TCRdb passed the multiplex PCR reads through MiXCR, listing each CDR3 protein once. Of some 620,000 distinct CDR3 sequences in the sample, 15% to 20% were seen once. The chain employs TRBV20-1 and TRBJ1-3; the D gene is possibly TRBD1 (6 bases). The receptor's source is a woman in her twenties or thirties with Graves' hyperthyroidism. The source material was blood. The CDR3 region is CSATAGTGHSGNTIYF. The CDR3 coding sequence is TGCAGTGCAACCGCCGGGACGGGACACTCTGGAAACACCATATATTTT.